Below are 3 T cell receptor beta chains sequenced from a single sample in a study of Ad26.COV2.S vaccination and SARS-CoV-2 variants. Repertoires were generated with immunoSEQ multiplex PCR, while TCRdb's copy carries only in-frame clones and drops some. The sample lists about 350,000 clones; about 90% were seen once. The sequencing used peripheral blood, collected after recovery from COVID-19. Source of these receptors: a human donor who had recovered from COVID-19.

V gene TRBV4-1 combines with J gene TRBJ1-1; D is undetermined. CDR1 is MGHRA and CDR2 is YSYEKL in the germline V gene. The CDR3 consists of 13 residues. V was cut by 0 bases and J by 1 base, with 3 bases left in between. Here the CDR3 reads CASSQEWNTEAFF. DNA for the CDR3: TGCGCCAGCAGCCAAGAGTGGAACACTGAAGCTTTCTTT.

The V gene is TRBV11-2, the J gene TRBJ1-1, with D perhaps TRBD1 (6 bases). The V gene's germline CDR1 is SGHAT and CDR2 FQNNGV. V lost 5 bases and J lost 5, with 18 bases in between. The CDR3 is made up of 15 amino acids. The CDR3 protein is CASSPNRAAGTEAFF. The DNA for the CDR3 is TGTGCCAGCAGCCCGAACAGGGCGGCGGGTACTGAAGCTTTCTTT.

In its sample, this clone was seen once. CDR3 in DNA: TGTGCCAGTAGTAACCTCGGGACAGGGATGAACACTGAAGCTTTCTTT. Protein sequence: CASSNLGTGMNTEAFF. V usage is TRBV19 and J usage is TRBJ1-1; 9 nucleotides line up with TRBD1. J lost 0 bases, V lost 4 bases, and 6 bases had no gene match. CDR1 and CDR2 (germline): LNHDA, SQIVND (reference sequence). This CDR3 has 16 residues.